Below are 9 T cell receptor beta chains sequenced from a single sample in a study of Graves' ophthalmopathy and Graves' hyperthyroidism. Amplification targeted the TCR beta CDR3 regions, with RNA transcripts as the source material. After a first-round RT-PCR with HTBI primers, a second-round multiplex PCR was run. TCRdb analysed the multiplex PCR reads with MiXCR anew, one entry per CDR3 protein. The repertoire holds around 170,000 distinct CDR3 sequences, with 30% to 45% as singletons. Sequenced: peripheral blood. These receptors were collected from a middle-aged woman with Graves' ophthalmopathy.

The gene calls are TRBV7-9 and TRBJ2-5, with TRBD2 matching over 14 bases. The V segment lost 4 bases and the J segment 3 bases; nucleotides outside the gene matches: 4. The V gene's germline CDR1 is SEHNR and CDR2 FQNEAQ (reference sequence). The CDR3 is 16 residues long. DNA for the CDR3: TGTGCCAGCAGCTCCCGGACTAGCGGGAGGAAAGAGACCCAGTACTTC. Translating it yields CASSSRTSGRKETQYF. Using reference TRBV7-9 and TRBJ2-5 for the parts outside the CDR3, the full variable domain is DTGVSQNPRHKITKRGQNVTFRCDPISEHNRLYWYRQTLGQGPEFLTYFQNEAQLEKSRLLSDRFSAERPKGSFSTLEIQRTEQGDSAMYLCASSSRTSGRKETQYFGPGTRLLVL.

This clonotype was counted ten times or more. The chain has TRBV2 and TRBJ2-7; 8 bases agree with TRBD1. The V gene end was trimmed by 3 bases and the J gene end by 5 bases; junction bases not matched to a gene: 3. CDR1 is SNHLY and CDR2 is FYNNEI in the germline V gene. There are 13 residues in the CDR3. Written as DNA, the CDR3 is TGTGCCAGCAGTGACAGGGGGCTCGACGAGCAGTACTTC. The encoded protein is CASSDRGLDEQYF. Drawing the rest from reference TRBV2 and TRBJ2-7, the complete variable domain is EPEVTQTPSHQVTQMGQEVILRCVPISNHLYFYWYRQILGQKVEFLVSFYNNEISEKSEIFDDQFSVERPDGSNFTLKIRSTKLEDSAMYFCASSDRGLDEQYFGPGTRLTVT.

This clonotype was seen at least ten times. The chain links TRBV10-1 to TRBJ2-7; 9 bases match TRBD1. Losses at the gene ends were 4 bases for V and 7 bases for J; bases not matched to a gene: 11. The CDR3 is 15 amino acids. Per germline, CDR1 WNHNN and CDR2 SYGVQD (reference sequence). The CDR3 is CASSAAPDRGREQYF. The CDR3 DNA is TGCGCCAGCAGTGCCGCCCCGGACAGGGGTAGGGAGCAGTACTTC.

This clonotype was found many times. The CDR3 DNA reads TGTGCCAGCATTCACAGGGGGGCTAACTATGGCTACACCTTC. Protein sequence: CASIHRGANYGYTF. The chain recombines TRBV6-5 with TRBJ1-2, with 8 bases matching TRBD1. The CDR3 consists of 14 residues. Germline V CDR1 and CDR2: MNHEY, SVGAGI. V dropped 7 bases and J dropped 0; count of bases not matched to a gene: 4.

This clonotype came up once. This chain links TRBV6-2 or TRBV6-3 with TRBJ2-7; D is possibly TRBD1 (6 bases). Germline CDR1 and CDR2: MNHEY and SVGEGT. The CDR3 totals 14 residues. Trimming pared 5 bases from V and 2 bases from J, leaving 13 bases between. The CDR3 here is CASSTDRITYEQYF. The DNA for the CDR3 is TGTGCCAGCAGTACGGACAGAATTACCTACGAGCAGTACTTC.

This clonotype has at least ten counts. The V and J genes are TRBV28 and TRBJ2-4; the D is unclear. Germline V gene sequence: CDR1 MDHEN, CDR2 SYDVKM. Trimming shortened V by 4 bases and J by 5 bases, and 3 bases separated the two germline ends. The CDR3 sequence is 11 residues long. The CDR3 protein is CASSSQNIQYF. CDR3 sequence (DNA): TGTGCCAGCAGTTCTCAAAACATTCAGTACTTC. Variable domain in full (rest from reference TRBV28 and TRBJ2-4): DVKVTQSSRYLVKRTGEKVFLECVQDMDHENMFWYRQDPGLGLRLIYFSYDVKMKEKGDIPEGYSVSREKKERFSLILESASTNQTSMYLCASSSQNIQYFGAGTRLSVL.

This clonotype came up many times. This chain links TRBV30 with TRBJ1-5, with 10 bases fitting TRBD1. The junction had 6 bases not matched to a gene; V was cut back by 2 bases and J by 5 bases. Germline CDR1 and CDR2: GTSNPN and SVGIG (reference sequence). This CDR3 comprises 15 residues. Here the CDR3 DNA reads TGTGCCTGGAGTAAGACAGGGGGCGAGGATCAGCCCCAGCATTTT. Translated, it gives CAWSKTGGEDQPQHF.

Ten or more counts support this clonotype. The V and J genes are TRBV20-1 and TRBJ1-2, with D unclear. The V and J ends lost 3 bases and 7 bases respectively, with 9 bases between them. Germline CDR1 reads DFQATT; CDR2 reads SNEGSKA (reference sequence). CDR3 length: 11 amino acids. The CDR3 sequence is CSARSASGYTF. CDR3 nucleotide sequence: TGCAGTGCTAGGTCTGCCAGTGGCTACACCTTC.

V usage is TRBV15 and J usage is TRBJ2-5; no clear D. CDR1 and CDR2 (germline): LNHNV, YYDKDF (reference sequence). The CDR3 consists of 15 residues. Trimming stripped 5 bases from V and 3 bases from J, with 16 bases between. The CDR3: CATSGCLNAEETQYF. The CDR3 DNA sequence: TGTGCCACCAGCGGATGCTTGAATGCGGAAGAGACCCAGTACTTC.